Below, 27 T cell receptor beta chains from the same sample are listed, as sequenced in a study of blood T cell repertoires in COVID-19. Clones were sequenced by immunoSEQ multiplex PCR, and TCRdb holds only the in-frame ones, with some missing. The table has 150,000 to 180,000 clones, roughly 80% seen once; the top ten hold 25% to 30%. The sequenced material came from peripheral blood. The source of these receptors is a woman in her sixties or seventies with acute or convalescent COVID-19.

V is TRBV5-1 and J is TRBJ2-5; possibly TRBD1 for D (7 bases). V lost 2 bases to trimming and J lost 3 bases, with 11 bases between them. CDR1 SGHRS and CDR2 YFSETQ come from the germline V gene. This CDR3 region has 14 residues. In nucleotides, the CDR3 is TGCGCCAGCAGCTTCGGCAGGGGGGAAGAGACCCAGTACTTC. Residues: CASSFGRGEETQYF.

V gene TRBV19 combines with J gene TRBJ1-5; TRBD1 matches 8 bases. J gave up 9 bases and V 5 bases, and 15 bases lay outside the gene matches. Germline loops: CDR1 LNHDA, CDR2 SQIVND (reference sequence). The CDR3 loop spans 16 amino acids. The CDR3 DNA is TGTGCCAGTAGTCCAGGACAGGGACCTTCTTTCCCGCCCCAGCATTTT. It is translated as CASSPGQGPSFPPQHF.

The CDR3 loop reads CASNGPLDTQYF. The CDR3 DNA follows: TGTGCCAGCAATGGCCCCTTGGATACGCAGTATTTT. This chain connects TRBV9 to TRBJ2-3, with D unclear. The germline gives CDR1 SGDLS, CDR2 YYNGEE. CDR3 length: 12 residues. Between the trimmed V and J ends, which lost 6 bases and 6 bases, there was a span of 11 bases.

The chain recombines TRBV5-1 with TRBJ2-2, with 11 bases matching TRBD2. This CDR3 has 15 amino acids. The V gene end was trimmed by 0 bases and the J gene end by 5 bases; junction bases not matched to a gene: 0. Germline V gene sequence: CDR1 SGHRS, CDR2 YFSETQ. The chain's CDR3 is CASSLGTSGTGELFF. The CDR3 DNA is TGCGCCAGCAGCTTGGGGACTAGCGGGACCGGGGAGCTGTTTTTT.

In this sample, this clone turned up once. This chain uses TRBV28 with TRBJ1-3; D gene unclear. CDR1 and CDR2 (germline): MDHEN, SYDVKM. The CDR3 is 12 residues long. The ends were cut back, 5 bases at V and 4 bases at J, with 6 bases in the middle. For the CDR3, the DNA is TGTGCCAGCAGTCCTCCCGGAAACACCATATATTTT. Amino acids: CASSPPGNTIYF.

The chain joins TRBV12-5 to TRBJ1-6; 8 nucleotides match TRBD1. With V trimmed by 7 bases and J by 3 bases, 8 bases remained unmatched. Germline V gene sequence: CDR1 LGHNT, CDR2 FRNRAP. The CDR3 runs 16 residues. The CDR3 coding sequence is TGTGCTAGTGCTTATACAGGGGGGAACTATAATTCACCCCTCCACTTT. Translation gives CASAYTGGNYNSPLHF.

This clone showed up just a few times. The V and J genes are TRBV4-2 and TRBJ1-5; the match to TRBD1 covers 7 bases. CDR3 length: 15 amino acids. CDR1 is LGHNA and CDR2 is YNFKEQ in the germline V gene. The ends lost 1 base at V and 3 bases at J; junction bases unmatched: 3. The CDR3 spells CASSQGDSFNQPQHF. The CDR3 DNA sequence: TGTGCCAGCAGCCAAGGGGACAGCTTCAATCAGCCCCAGCATTTT.

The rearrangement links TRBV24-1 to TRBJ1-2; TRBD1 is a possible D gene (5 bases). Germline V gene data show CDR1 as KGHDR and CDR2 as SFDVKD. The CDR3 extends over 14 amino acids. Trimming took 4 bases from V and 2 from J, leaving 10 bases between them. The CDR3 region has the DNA TGTGCCACCAGTGAGTTAGGGGTGAACTATGGCTACACCTTC. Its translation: CATSELGVNYGYTF.

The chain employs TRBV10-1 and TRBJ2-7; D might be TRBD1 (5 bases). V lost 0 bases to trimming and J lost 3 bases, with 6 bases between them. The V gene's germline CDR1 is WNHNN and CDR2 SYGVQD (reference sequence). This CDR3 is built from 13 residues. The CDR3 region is CASSESGVYEQYF. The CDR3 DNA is TGCGCCAGCAGTGAGTCAGGGGTCTACGAGCAGTACTTC.

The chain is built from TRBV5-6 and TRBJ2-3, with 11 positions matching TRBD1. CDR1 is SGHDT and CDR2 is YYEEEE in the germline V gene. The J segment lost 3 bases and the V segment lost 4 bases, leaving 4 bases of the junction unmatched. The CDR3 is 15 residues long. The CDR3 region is CASSRRDRGTDTQYF. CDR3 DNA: TGTGCCAGCAGCCGCCGGGACAGGGGGACAGATACGCAGTATTTT.

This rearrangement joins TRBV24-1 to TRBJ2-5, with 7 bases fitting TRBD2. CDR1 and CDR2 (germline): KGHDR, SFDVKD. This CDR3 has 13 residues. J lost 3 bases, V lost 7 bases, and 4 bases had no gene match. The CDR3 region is CATRESGKETQYF. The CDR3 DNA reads TGTGCCACCAGGGAAAGCGGGAAAGAGACCCAGTACTTC.

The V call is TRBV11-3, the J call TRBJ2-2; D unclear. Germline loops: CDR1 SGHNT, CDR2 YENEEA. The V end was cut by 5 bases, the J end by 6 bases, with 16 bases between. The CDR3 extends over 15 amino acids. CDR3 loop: CASSRSLSSAGELFF. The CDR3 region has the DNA TGTGCCAGCAGCCGAAGTCTTAGTAGTGCCGGGGAGCTGTTTTTT.

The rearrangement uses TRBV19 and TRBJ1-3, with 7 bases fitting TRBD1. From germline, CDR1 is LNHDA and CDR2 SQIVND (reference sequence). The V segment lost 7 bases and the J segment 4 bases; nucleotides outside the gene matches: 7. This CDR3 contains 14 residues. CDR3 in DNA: TGTGCCAGTACCCTCACAGGGGTCGGAAACACCATATATTTT. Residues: CASTLTGVGNTIYF.

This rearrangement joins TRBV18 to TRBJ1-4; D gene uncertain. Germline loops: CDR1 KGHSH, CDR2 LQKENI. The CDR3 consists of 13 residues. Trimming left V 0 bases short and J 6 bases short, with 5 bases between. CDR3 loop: CASSPPSYEKLFF. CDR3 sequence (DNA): TGTGCCAGCTCACCACCGTCGTATGAAAAACTGTTTTTT.

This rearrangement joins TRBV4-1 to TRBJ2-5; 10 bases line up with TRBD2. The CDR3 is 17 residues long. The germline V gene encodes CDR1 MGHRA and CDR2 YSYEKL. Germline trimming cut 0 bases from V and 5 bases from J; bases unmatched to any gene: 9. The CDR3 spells CASSQEAIAGGWETQYF. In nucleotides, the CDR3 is TGCGCCAGCAGCCAAGAGGCGATAGCGGGGGGTTGGGAGACCCAGTACTTC.

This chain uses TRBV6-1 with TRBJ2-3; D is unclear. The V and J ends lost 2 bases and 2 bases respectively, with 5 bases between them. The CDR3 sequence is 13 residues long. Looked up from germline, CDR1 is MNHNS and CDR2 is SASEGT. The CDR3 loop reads CASSERVTDTQYF. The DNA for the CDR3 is TGTGCCAGCAGTGAACGGGTCACAGATACGCAGTATTTT.

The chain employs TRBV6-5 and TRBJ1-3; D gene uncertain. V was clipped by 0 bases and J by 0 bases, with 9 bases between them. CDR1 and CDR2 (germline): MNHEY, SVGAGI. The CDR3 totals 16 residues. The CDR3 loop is CASSYSNGGSGNTIYF. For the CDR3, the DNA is TGTGCCAGCAGTTACTCCAACGGTGGCTCTGGAAACACCATATATTTT.

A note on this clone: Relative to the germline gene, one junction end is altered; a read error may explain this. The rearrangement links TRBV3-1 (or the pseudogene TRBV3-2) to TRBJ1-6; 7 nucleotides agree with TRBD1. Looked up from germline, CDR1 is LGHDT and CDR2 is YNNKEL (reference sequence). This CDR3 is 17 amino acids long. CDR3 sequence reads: CASSQGAGQTLNSPLHF. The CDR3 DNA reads TGTGCCAGCAGTCAAGGTGCGGGACAGACTCTGAATTCACCCCTCCACTTT.

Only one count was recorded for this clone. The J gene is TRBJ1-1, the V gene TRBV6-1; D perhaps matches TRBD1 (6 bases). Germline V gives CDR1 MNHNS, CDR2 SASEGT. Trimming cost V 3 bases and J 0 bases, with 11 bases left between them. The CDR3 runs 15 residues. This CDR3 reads CASSDPRGLNTEAFF. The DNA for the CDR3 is TGTGCCAGCAGTGATCCGCGGGGGCTGAACACTGAAGCTTTCTTT.

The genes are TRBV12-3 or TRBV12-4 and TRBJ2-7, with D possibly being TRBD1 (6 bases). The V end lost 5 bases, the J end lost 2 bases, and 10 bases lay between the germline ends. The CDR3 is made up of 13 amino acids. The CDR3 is CASSRDTAYEQYV. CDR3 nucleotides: TGTGCCAGCAGTCGGGACACGGCCTACGAGCAGTACGTC.

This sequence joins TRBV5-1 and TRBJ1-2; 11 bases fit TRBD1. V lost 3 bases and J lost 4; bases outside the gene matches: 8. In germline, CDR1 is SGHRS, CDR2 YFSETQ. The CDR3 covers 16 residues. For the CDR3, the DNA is TGCGCCAGCAGCTCGGACAGGGGGCTACCCGGCTATGGCTACACCTTC. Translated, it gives CASSSDRGLPGYGYTF.

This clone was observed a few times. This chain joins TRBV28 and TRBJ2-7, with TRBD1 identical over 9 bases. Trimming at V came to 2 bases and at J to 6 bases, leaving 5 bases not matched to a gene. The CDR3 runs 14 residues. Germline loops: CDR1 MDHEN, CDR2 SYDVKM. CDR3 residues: CASSLGGTGLEQYV. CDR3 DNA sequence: TGTGCCAGCAGTTTAGGCGGGACAGGGCTCGAGCAGTACGTC.

The CDR3 DNA follows: TGTGCCAGCACTCATGACGGGGGTCGCGCTGAAGCTTTCTTT. It translates to CASTHDGGRAEAFF. This chain links TRBV6-5 with TRBJ1-1, with D tentatively TRBD1 (5 bases). V shed 7 bases and J shed 6 bases, with 18 bases lying between them. In germline, CDR1 is MNHEY, CDR2 SVGAGI. This CDR3 has 14 residues.

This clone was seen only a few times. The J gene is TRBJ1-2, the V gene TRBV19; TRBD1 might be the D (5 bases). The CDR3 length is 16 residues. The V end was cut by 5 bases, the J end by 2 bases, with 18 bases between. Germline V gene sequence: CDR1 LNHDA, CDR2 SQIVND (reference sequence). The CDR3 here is CASSWGTGTFNYGYTF. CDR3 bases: TGTGCCAGTAGTTGGGGGACCGGGACTTTCAACTATGGCTACACCTTC.

CDR3 nucleotides: TGTGCCAGCAGTTACTCCCGGTCAGATACGCAGTATTTT. Its protein product is CASSYSRSDTQYF. The chain employs TRBV6-5 and TRBJ2-3; D uncertain. Trimming pared 0 bases from V and 4 bases from J, leaving 5 bases between. Germline V CDR1 and CDR2: MNHEY, SVGAGI. This CDR3 has 13 amino acids.

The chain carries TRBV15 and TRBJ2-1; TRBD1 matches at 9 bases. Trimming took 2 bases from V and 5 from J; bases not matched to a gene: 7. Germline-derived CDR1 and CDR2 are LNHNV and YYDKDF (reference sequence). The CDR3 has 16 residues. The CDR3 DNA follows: TGTGCCACCAGCAGACTTACAGGGGGCGGTAACAATGAGCAGTTCTTC. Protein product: CATSRLTGGGNNEQFF.

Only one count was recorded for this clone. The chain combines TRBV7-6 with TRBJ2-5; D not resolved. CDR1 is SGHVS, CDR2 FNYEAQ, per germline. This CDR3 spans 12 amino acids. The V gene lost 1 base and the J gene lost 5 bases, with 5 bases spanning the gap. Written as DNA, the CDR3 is TGTGCCAGCAGCTTAGATCCGGAGACCCAGTACTTC. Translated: CASSLDPETQYF.